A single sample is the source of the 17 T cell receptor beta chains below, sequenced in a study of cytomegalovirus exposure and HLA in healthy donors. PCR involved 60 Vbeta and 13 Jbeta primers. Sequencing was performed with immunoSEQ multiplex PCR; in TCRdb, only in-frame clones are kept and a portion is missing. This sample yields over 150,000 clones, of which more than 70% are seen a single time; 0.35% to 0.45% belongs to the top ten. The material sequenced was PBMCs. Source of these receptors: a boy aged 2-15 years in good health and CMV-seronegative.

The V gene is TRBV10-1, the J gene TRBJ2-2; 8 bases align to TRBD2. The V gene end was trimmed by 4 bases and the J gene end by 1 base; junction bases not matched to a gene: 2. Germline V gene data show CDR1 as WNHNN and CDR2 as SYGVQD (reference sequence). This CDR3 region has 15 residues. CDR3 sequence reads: CASSGGRMNTGELFF. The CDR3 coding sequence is TGCGCCAGCAGTGGCGGGAGGATGAACACCGGGGAGCTGTTTTTT.

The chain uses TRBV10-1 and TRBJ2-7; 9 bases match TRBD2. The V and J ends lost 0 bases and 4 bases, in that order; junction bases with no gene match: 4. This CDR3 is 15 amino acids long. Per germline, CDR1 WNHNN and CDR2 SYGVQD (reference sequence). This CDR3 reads CASSESLSGSYEQYF. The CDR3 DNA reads TGCGCCAGCAGTGAGTCGCTTAGCGGGAGTTACGAGCAGTACTTC.

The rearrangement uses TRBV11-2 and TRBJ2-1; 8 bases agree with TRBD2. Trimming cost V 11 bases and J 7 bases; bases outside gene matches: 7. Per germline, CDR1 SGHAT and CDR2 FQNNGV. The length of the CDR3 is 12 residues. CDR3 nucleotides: TGTGCCTCCAGCGGGAGTACGAATGAGCAGTTCTTC. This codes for CASSGSTNEQFF.

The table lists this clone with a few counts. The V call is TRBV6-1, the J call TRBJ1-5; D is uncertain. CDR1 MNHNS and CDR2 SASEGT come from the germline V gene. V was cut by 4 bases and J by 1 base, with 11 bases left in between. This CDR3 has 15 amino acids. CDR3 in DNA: TGTGCCAGCAGTGGCTACAGAGACAGCAATCAGCCCCAGCATTTT. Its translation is CASSGYRDSNQPQHF.

The CDR3 sequence is CASSSRTGGSKETQYF. CDR3 bases: TGTGCCAGCAGCTCACGGACAGGGGGCTCAAAAGAGACCCAGTACTTC. The chain links TRBV7-9 to TRBJ2-5; the match to TRBD1 covers 11 bases. This CDR3 has 16 residues. V shed 4 bases and J 3 bases; nucleotides not matched to a gene: 7. Germline lookup yields CDR1 SEHNR and CDR2 FQNEAQ (reference sequence).

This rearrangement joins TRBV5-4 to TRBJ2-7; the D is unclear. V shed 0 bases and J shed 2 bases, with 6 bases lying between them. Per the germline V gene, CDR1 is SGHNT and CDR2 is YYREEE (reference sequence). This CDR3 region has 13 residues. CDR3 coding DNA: TGTGCCAGCAGCTTGGTAGACACCTACGAGCAGTACTTC. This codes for CASSLVDTYEQYF.

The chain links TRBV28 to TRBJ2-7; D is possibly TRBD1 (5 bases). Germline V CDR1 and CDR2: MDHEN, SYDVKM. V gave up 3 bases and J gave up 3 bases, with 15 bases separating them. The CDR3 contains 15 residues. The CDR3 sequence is CASSFQGRASYEQYF. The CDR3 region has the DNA TGTGCCAGCAGTTTCCAGGGCAGGGCAAGCTACGAGCAGTACTTC.

The CDR3 bases are TGTGCCAGCAGCCATCGCCTTCCTAGCGGGAGTAAGAACGAGCAGTACTTC. It encodes CASSHRLPSGSKNEQYF. The chain links TRBV7-7 to TRBJ2-7, with TRBD2 matching 10 bases. J gave up 5 bases and V 5 bases, and 15 bases lay outside the gene matches. Per the germline V gene, CDR1 is SSHAT and CDR2 is FNYEAQ (reference sequence). CDR3 length: 17 residues.

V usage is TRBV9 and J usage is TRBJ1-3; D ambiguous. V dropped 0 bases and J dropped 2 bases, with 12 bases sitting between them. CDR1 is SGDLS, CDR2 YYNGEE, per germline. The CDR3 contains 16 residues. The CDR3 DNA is TGTGCCAGCAGCGTAGTCCCGGCAGGCCCTGGAAACACCATATATTTT. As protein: CASSVVPAGPGNTIYF.

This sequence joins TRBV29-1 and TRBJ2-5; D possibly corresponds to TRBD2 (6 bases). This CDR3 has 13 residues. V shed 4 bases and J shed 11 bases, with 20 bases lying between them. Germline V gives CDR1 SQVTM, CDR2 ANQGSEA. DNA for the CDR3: TGCAGCGTTGTTTCAGGCTTCGGGGGTGAGCAGTACTTC. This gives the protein CSVVSGFGGEQYF.

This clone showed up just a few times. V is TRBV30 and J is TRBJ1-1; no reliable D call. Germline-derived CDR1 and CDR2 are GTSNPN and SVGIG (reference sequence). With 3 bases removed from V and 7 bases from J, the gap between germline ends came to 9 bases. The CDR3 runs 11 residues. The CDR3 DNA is TGTGCCTGGAGCGGGGTCTTTGAAGCTTTCTTT. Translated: CAWSGVFEAFF.

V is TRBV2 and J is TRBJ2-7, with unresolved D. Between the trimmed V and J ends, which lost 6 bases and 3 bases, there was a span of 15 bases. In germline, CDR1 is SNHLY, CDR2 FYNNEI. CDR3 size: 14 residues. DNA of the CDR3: TGTGCCAGCAGCCCTATCCTAAGAGGCTACGAGCAGTACTTC. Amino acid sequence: CASSPILRGYEQYF.

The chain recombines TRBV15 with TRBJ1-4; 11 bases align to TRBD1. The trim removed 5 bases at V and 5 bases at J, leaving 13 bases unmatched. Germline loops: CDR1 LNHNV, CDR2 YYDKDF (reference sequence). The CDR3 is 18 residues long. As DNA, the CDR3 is TGTGCCACCAGCGGACATTGGACAGGGGGCGAGAAGAATGAAAAACTGTTTTTT. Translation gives CATSGHWTGGEKNEKLFF. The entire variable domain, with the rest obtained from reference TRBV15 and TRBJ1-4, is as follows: DAMVIQNPRYQVTQFGKPVTLSCSQTLNHNVMYWYQQKSSQAPKLLFHYYDKDFNNEADTPDNFQSRRPNTSFCFLDIRSPGLGDTAMYLCATSGHWTGGEKNEKLFFGSGTQLSVL.

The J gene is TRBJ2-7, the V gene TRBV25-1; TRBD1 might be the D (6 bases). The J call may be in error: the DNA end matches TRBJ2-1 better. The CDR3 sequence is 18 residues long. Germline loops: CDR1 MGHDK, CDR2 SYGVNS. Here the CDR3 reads CASSGIAGTTSSYNEQFF. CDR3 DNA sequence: TGTGCCAGCAGTGGAATCGCTGGGACAACGAGCTCCTACAATGAGCAGTTCTTC.

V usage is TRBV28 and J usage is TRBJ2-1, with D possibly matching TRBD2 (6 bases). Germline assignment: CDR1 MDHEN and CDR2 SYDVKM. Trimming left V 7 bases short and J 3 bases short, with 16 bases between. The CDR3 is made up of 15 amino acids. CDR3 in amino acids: CASKLASWRYNEQFF. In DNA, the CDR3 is TGTGCCAGCAAACTAGCTAGCTGGCGCTACAATGAGCAGTTCTTC.

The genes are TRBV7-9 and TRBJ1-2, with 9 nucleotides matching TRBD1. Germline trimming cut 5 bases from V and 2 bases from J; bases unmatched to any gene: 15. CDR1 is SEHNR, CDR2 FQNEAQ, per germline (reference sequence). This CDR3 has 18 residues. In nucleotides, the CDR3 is TGTGCCAGCAGCCCGGACCGGGACAGGGTACTGAAGAACTATGGCTACACCTTC. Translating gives CASSPDRDRVLKNYGYTF.

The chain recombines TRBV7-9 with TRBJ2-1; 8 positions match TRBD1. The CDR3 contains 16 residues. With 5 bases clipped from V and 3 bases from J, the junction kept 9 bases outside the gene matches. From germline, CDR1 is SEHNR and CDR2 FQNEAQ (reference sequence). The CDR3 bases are TGTGCCAGCAGCCTGACAGGACAGGGCATCTACAATGAGCAGTTCTTC. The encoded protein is CASSLTGQGIYNEQFF.